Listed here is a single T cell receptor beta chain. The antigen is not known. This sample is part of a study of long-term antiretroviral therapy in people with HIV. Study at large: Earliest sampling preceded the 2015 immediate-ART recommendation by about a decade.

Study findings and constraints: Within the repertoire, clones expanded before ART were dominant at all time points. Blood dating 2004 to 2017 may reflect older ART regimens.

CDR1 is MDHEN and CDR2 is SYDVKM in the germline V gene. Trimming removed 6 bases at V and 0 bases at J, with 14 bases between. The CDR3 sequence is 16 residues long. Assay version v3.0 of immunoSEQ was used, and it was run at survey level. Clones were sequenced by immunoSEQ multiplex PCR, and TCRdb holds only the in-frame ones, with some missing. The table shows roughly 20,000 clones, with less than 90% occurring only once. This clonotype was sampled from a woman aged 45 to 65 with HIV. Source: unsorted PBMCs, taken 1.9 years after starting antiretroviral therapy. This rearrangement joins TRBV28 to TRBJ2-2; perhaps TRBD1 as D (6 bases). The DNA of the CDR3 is TGTGCCAGCAGCCCTGACAGGATAGCGAACACCGGGGAGCTGTTTTTT. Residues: CASSPDRIANTGELFF.